The clone carrying this T cell receptor beta chain was detected only once. This entry is derived from a study of blood T cell repertoires in COVID-19. Enrolled through a virtual design, the participants were between roughly 18 and 95 years of age and came from roughly 22 US areas. Participants' own reports of clinical history determined their cohort assignment. Within 2 weeks of study entry, exposed participants had contacted a PCR-confirmed or clinician-diagnosed COVID-19 case. The germline gives CDR1 SGHNT, CDR2 YYREEE (reference sequence). The CDR3 loop spans 15 amino acids. The V gene lost 0 bases and the J gene lost 8 bases, with 17 bases spanning the gap. Original analysis: Amplification of reference gene primers was used by the study to estimate nucleated cell counts. The repertoire was sequenced with immunoSEQ multiplex PCR; TCRdb's copy has only in-frame clones and lacks some. For V, J and clone size, that table is used; D and trimming come from the DNA. The sample includes roughly 190,000 clones, less than 90% of them seen just once.

This receptor was identified in a woman aged 30 to 39 who had been exposed to COVID-19. Sequencing was performed on PBMCs or T cells enriched from blood (not recorded which). The chain links TRBV5-4 to TRBJ1-2; tentatively, D is TRBD1 (5 bases). The CDR3 DNA sequence: TGTGCCAGCAGCTTGGCATTGACAGAAGTAGGAGGCTACACCTTC. Encoded protein: CASSLALTEVGGYTF.